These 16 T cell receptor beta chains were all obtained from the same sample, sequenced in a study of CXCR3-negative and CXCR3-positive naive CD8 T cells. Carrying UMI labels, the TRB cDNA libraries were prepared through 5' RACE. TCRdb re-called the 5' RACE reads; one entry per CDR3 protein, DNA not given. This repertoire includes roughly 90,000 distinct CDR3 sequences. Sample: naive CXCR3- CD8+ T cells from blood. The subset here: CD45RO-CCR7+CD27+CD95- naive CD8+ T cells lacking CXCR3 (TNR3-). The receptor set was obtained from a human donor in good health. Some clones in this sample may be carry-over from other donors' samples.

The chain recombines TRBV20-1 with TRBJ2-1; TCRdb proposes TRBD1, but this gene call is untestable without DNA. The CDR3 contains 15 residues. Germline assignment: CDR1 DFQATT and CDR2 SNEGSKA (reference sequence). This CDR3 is CSARDRGRESNEQFF.

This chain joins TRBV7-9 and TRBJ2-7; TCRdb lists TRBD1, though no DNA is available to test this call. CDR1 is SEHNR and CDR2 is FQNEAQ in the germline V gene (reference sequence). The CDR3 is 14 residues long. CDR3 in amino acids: CASSHPRGFYEQYF.

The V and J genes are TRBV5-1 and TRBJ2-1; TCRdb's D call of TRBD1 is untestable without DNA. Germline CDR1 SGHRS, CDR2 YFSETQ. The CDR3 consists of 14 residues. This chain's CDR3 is CATRDGSSYNEQFF. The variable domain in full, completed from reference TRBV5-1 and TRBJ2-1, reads KAGVTQTPRYLIKTRGQQVTLSCSPISGHRSVSWYQQTPGQGLQFLFEYFSETQRNKGNFPGRFSGRQFSNSRSEMNVSTLELGDSALYLCATRDGSSYNEQFFGPGTRLTVL.

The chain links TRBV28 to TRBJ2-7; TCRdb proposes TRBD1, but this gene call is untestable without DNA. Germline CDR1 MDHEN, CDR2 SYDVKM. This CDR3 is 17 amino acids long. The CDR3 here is CASTGGTGGILSYEQYF.

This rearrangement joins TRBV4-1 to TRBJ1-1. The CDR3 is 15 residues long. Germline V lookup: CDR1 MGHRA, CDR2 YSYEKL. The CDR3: CASSPNHPAGTEAFF.

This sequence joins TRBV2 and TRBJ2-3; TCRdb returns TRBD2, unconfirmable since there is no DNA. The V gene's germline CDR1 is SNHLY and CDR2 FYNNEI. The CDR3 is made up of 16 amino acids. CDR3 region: CASSDPSGESTDTQYF.

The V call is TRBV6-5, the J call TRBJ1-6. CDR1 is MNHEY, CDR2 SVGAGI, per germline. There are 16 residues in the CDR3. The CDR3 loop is CASSYSRHGESSPLHF.

The CDR3 loop is CASSLGAEQSNNEQFF. V is TRBV28 and J is TRBJ2-1; TCRdb gives TRBD1 as the D gene, but with no DNA this cannot be confirmed. CDR1 and CDR2 (germline): MDHEN, SYDVKM. The CDR3 covers 16 residues.

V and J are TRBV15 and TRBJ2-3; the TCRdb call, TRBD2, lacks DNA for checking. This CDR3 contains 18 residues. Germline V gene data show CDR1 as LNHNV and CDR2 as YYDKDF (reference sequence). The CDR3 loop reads CATSRVSGLAGGTDTQYF.

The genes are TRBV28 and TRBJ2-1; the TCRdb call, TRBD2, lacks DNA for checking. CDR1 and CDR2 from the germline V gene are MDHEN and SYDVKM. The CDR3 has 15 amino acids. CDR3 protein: CASSRRSSFYNEQFF.

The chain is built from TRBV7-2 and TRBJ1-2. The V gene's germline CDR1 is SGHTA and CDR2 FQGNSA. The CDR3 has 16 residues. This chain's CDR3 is CASSLSRDSGDYGYTF. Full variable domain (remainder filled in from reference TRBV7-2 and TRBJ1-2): GAGVSQSPSNKVTEKGKDVELRCDPISGHTALYWYRQSLGQGLEFLIYFQGNSAPDKSGLPSDRFSAERTGGSVSTLTIQRTQQEDSAVYLCASSLSRDSGDYGYTFGSGTRLTVV.

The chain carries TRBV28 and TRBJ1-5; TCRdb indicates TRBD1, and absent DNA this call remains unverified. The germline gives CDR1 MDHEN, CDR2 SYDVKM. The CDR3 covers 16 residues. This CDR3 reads CASSLGDRVSNQPQHF.

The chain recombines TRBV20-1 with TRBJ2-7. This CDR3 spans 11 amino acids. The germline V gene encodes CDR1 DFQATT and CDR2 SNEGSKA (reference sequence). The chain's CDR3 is CSASNTYEQYF.

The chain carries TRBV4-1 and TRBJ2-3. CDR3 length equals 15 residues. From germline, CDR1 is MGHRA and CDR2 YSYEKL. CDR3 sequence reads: CASSQDPGYTDTQYF.

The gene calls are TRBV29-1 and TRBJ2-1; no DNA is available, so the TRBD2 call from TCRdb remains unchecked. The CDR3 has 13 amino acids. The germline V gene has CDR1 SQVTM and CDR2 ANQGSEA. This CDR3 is CSVGEGNKNEQFF.

The CDR3 reads CASSQHGTVTGELFF. The rearrangement links TRBV3-1 to TRBJ2-2; TCRdb lists TRBD1, though no DNA is available to test this call. The CDR3 loop spans 15 amino acids. CDR1 is LGHDT, CDR2 YNNKEL, per germline (reference sequence).